This T cell receptor beta chain was found in a study of blood T cell repertoires in COVID-19. Study-wide background: Sources were T cells, B-cell-depleted T cells, or PBMCs; the material itself was cDNA or gDNA.

Per the original methods: It was from reference gene primer amplification that nucleated cell counts were estimated. Using immunoSEQ multiplex PCR, the repertoire was profiled, and TCRdb retains in-frame clones only, with some absent. The DNA gave D and trimming, while V, J and clone size come from that table. The data show about 270,000 clones, around 84% seen once. The CDR3 consists of 18 residues. Germline V lookup: CDR1 GTSNPN, CDR2 SVGIG (reference sequence). V shed 2 bases, J shed 4 bases, and the junction held 14 bases outside the gene matches. This clone has a handful of counts. The Seattle patients, enrolled during active infection, were followed longitudinally.

J is TRBJ2-3 and V is TRBV30, with 11 nucleotides matching TRBD2. The source is a human donor with COVID-19, enrolled during active disease. The donor label of this sample is uncertain. Sequenced: peripheral blood. The CDR3: CAWSRGNLAGGSPDTQYF. DNA for the CDR3: TGTGCCTGGAGTCGTGGGAATTTAGCGGGAGGGAGCCCAGATACGCAGTATTTT.